The 31 T cell receptor beta chains in this list originate from one sample, sequenced in a study of glioma-infiltrating T cells. Using RNA template, CDR3s of TCR alpha and beta were amplified with iRepertoire arm-PCR. TCRdb ran MiXCR on the multiplex PCR reads and lists one entry per CDR3 protein. The table includes 400,000 or so distinct CDR3 sequences, 41% detected once. Sequenced material: glioma tissue, nonneoplastic brain tissue, or PBMCs (not recorded which). All receptors come from a human donor with low-grade glioma or glioblastoma, undergoing nonglioma brain surgery, or in good health (not recorded which).

Concerning this clonotype: A much larger clone differs by one base, so this may be a read error. The chain joins TRBV6-1 to TRBJ2-1, with 9 bases lining up with TRBD2. The CDR3 contains 15 residues. Germline assignment: CDR1 MNHNS and CDR2 SASEGT. The trim removed 5 bases at V and 10 bases at J, leaving 12 bases unmatched. CDR3 loop: CASSSGTSPLGEQFF. Written as DNA, the CDR3 is TGTGCCAGCAGTTCCGGGACTAGCCCCCTGGGCGAGCAGTTCTTC.

The V and J genes are TRBV20-1 and TRBJ2-3, with 8 bases identical to TRBD2. V was clipped by 4 bases and J by 1 base; unmatched bases: 4. The CDR3 contains 14 residues. Germline assignment: CDR1 DFQATT and CDR2 SNEGSKA (reference sequence). The CDR3 DNA follows: TGCAGTGCTAACCCGACTAGCGGCACAGATACGCAGTATTTT. Translating gives CSANPTSGTDTQYF.

Comment on this clonotype: A much larger clone differs from this one at a single base, so this may be a read error. This rearrangement joins TRBV7-2 to TRBJ2-7; tentatively, D is TRBD1 (5 bases). The CDR3 consists of 12 residues. Germline assignment: CDR1 SGHTA and CDR2 FQGNSA. The CDR3 DNA reads TGTGCCAACAGCTTAGGGGAATACGAGCAGTACTTC. Amino acid sequence: CANSLGEYEQYF.

The V gene is TRBV24-1, the J gene TRBJ2-3; TRBD2 might be the D (6 bases). Per germline, CDR1 KGHDR and CDR2 SFDVKD. This CDR3 is 16 amino acids long. V was cut by 1 base and J by 4 bases, with 14 bases left in between. In DNA form, the CDR3 reads TGTGCCACCAGTGATTTTCGGGGGATAAACCCAGATACGCAGTATTTT. Translated, it gives CATSDFRGINPDTQYF.

This clonotype was seen a handful of times. The chain links TRBV28 to TRBJ2-1; TRBD2 agrees at 9 bases. The CDR3 is made up of 17 amino acids. V trimming: 6 bases; J trimming: 7 bases; junction bases outside the gene matches: 16. Per germline, CDR1 MDHEN and CDR2 SYDVKM. CDR3 sequence: CASSLDGVAGVINEQFF. The CDR3 bases are TGTGCCAGCAGCCTAGACGGAGTAGCGGGAGTAATAAATGAGCAGTTCTTC.

The V call is TRBV7-3, the J call TRBJ2-5; D is possibly TRBD2 (6 bases). Looked up from germline, CDR1 is SGHTA and CDR2 is FQGTGA. The CDR3 covers 14 residues. Between the trimmed V and J ends, which lost 2 bases and 11 bases, there was a span of 18 bases. CDR3 protein: CASSLEPGVGTQYF. The CDR3 coding sequence is TGTGCCAGCAGCTTAGAGCCCGGAGTAGGGACTCAGTACTTC.

The chain recombines TRBV6-4 with TRBJ1-2; maybe TRBD1 (6 bases). V lost 11 bases to trimming and J lost 11 bases, with 24 bases between them. The germline V gene encodes CDR1 MRHNA and CDR2 SNTAGT. This CDR3 comprises 13 residues. CDR3: CALLYQGSVGYTF. CDR3 in DNA: TGTGCCCTCCTTTACCAGGGGTCGGTGGGATACACCTTC.

This chain links TRBV15 with TRBJ1-5, with no clear D. This CDR3 region has 13 residues. Trimming removed 4 bases at V and 7 bases at J, with 11 bases between. In germline, CDR1 is LNHNV, CDR2 YYDKDF (reference sequence). The CDR3 nucleotides read TGTGCCACCAGCATAGGAACCCCCCAGCCCCAGCATTTT. It codes for CATSIGTPQPQHF.

Remarks on this clonotype: The conserved phenylalanine or tryptophan normally closing the CDR3 is absent here, so this likely arose from a read error. The V call is TRBV24-1, the J call TRBJ2-1, with D perhaps being TRBD1 or TRBD2 (5 bases each). CDR1 and CDR2 (germline): KGHDR, SFDVKD. The CDR3 has 16 residues. Trimming took 2 bases from V and 8 from J, leaving 18 bases between them. CDR3 bases: TGTGCCACCAGTGATTCTTCGAGGGCCCTACAGGATGAGCAGTTCTCC. Protein product: CATSDSSRALQDEQFS.

This clonotype was recorded many times. This chain uses TRBV27 with TRBJ2-1; 7 nucleotides agree with TRBD2. The germline V gene has CDR1 MNHEY and CDR2 SMNVEV (reference sequence). J was trimmed by 4 bases and V by 6 bases; bases with no gene match: 12. The CDR3 runs to 16 residues. The CDR3 DNA reads as TGTGCCAGCAGAGGGACTGGCTTCGGGGGGTACAATGAGCAGTTCTTC. Protein: CASRGTGFGGYNEQFF.

The rearrangement links TRBV14 to TRBJ1-2; D gene uncertain. Trimming took off 1 base at V and 0 bases at J, with 9 bases between the two ends. The CDR3 runs 15 residues. CDR1 and CDR2 from the germline V gene are SGHDN and FVKESK. The CDR3, as DNA: TGTGCCAGCAGCCAAGCAGGATTAGCTAACTATGGCTACACCTTC. Its translation is CASSQAGLANYGYTF.

The V call is TRBV18, the J call TRBJ2-2; a possible D gene is TRBD1 (6 bases). The CDR3 totals 16 residues. Trimming shortened V by 3 bases and J by 2 bases, and 13 bases separated the two germline ends. Germline assignment: CDR1 KGHSH and CDR2 LQKENI. This chain's CDR3 is CASSPPQGYNTGELFF. DNA of the CDR3: TGTGCCAGCTCACCGCCACAGGGTTACAACACCGGGGAGCTGTTTTTT.

Points on this clonotype: Since a much larger clone is just one base distant, this may be a read error. J is TRBJ2-3 and V is TRBV28; 8 bases are a match to TRBD2. The germline gives CDR1 MDHEN, CDR2 SYDVKM. The CDR3 totals 17 residues. Unmatched junction bases numbered 12, after V lost 2 bases and J lost 5 bases. The CDR3, as DNA: TGTGCCAGCAGTTTACTCGAGACTAGCGAGGAGGAAGATACGCAGTATTTT. Translated: CASSLLETSEEEDTQYF.

V is TRBV12-3 or TRBV12-4 and J is TRBJ2-1; 13 nucleotides line up with TRBD2. The V gene end was trimmed by 0 bases and the J gene end by 5 bases; junction bases not matched to a gene: 1. CDR3 size: 16 residues. The CDR3 spells CASSLAGLAGNNEQFF. CDR3 nucleotides: TGTGCCAGCAGTTTAGCGGGACTAGCGGGAAACAATGAGCAGTTCTTC.

In the case of this clonotype: This may come from a read error, since a much larger clone is one base off. The CDR3 region is CASTEREGGSHEQFF. In DNA, the CDR3 is TGTGCCAGCACAGAAAGGGAAGGGGGTTCCCATGAGCAGTTCTTC. The rearrangement uses TRBV25-1 and TRBJ2-1; weak D call: TRBD1 (6 bases). The CDR3 spans 15 residues. Per germline, CDR1 MGHDK and CDR2 SYGVNS. V lost 7 bases and J lost 8, with 21 bases in between.

This clonotype was observed a few times. The rearrangement joins TRBV28 to TRBJ1-2; a possible D gene is TRBD1 (5 bases). The CDR3 runs 13 residues. V lost 8 bases to trimming and J lost 8 bases, with 18 bases between them. Germline loops: CDR1 MDHEN, CDR2 SYDVKM. CDR3 sequence: CASGHMGGRGYTF. CDR3 DNA sequence: TGTGCCAGCGGACACATGGGAGGGAGAGGCTACACCTTC.

The chain couples TRBV18 to TRBJ2-7, with D possibly being TRBD1 or TRBD2 (5 bases each). This CDR3 is built from 17 residues. Germline-derived CDR1 and CDR2 are KGHSH and LQKENI. V lost 4 bases, J lost 0 bases, and 19 bases lay in between. CDR3 sequence reads: CASSRDASYSLSYEQYF. The CDR3 region has the DNA TGTGCCAGCTCACGGGACGCTAGCTACTCCCTCTCCTACGAGCAGTACTTC.

The table lists this clonotype with a few counts. V is TRBV7-2 and J is TRBJ2-1, with D uncertain. Germline V gene data show CDR1 as SGHTA and CDR2 as FQGNSA. The V end was cut by 2 bases, the J end by 8 bases, with 4 bases between. This CDR3 is 11 amino acids long. The CDR3 here is CASSLFHEQFF. The CDR3 DNA is TGTGCCAGCAGCTTATTCCATGAGCAGTTCTTC.

The V and J genes are TRBV5-1 and TRBJ2-3, with unresolved D. The CDR3 length is 13 residues. In germline, CDR1 is SGHRS, CDR2 YFSETQ. The germline V and J ends were trimmed by 4 bases and 2 bases, with 8 bases remaining between them. The CDR3 sequence is CASSVGNTDTQYF. Here the CDR3 DNA reads TGCGCCAGCAGCGTAGGAAACACAGATACGCAGTATTTT.

The J gene is TRBJ2-2, the V gene TRBV28; 11 bases are shared with TRBD2. The germline CDR1 and CDR2 sequences are MDHEN and SYDVKM. The CDR3 covers 17 residues. The V gene end was trimmed by 6 bases and the J gene end by 4 bases; junction bases not matched to a gene: 10. CDR3 sequence: CASRSQGTSGFTGELFF. As DNA, the CDR3 is TGTGCCAGCAGATCCCAAGGGACTAGCGGCTTCACCGGGGAGCTGTTTTTT.

Concerning this clonotype itself: Possible read error: a much larger clone is one base away. This chain connects TRBV20-1 to TRBJ1-1, with D possibly TRBD1 on 6 matching bases. This CDR3 contains 11 residues. Between the trimmed V and J ends, which lost 4 bases and 6 bases, there was a span of 9 bases. Looked up from germline, CDR1 is DFQATT and CDR2 is SNEGSKA (reference sequence). The CDR3 DNA sequence: TGCAGTGCTATACAGGGACCTGAAGCTTTCTTT. It encodes CSAIQGPEAFF.

Turning to this clonotype: It may be a read error: a sequence one base away is much more abundant. The chain has TRBV6-1 and TRBJ2-3, with D unclear. There are 12 residues in the CDR3. V was shortened by 2 bases and J by 5 bases, with 5 bases between the two germline ends. The germline CDR1 and CDR2 sequences are MNHNS and SASEGT. The CDR3 loop is CASSEFIDTQYF. In nucleotides, the CDR3 is TGTGCCAGCAGTGAATTTATAGATACGCAGTATTTT.

This clonotype was observed a few times. The chain's CDR3 is CASSPEPHSFSYTF. The CDR3 DNA reads TGTGCCAGCAGCCCCGAACCGCATTCTTTCAGCTACACCTTC. This rearrangement joins TRBV4-2 to TRBJ1-2; D is undetermined. Trimming removed 4 bases from V and 9 bases from J, with 18 bases in between. The germline V gene encodes CDR1 LGHNA and CDR2 YNFKEQ. The CDR3 is made up of 14 amino acids.

Concerning this clonotype itself: This may come from a read error, since a much larger clone is one base off. The chain has TRBV28 and TRBJ2-1; no reliable D call. Germline V gene lookup returns CDR1 MDHEN and CDR2 SYDVKM. This CDR3 contains 12 residues. CDR3 bases: TGTGCCAGCAGTTTAGGTGAGAATGAGCAGTCCTTC. This codes for CASSLGENEQSF.

This clonotype was recorded at least ten times. The chain uses TRBV6-6 and TRBJ1-2; 7 bases match TRBD1. V dropped 2 bases and J dropped 4; count of bases not matched to a gene: 1. Germline V gene data show CDR1 as MNHNY and CDR2 as SVGAGI (reference sequence). The CDR3 runs to 13 residues. The CDR3 DNA reads TGTGCCAGCAGTTACGGACAGGTCTATGGCTACACCTTC. It yields the protein CASSYGQVYGYTF.

In regard to this clonotype: A much larger clone lies one base from this, so it may be a read error. V usage is TRBV25-1 and J usage is TRBJ2-1; D unclear. Germline loops: CDR1 MGHDK, CDR2 SYGVNS. The CDR3 extends over 11 amino acids. Written as DNA, the CDR3 is TGTGCCTGCAGCCCAAGCGATGAGCAGTTCTTC. Its protein product is CACSPSDEQFF.

This clonotype was counted between two and nine times. The V and J genes are TRBV7-9 and TRBJ2-1; TRBD2 might be the D (7 bases). The V gene's germline CDR1 is SEHNR and CDR2 FQNEAQ (reference sequence). This CDR3 has 13 residues. The CDR3 DNA reads TGTGCTTCGAGGGGGGAGGGAATCTATGAGCAGTTCTTC. This encodes CASRGEGIYEQFF.

This clonotype was seen a few times. The rearrangement uses TRBV20-1 and TRBJ1-5, with D possibly being TRBD1 (6 bases). Germline CDR1 reads DFQATT; CDR2 reads SNEGSKA (reference sequence). The CDR3 consists of 14 residues. The ends were cut back, 3 bases at V and 6 bases at J, with 15 bases in the middle. The CDR3 DNA follows: TGCAGTGCTAGTAGGGACATCTTAGGTCAGCCCCAGCATTTT. Translated, it gives CSASRDILGQPQHF.

The chain employs TRBV5-4 and TRBJ2-3; D is perhaps TRBD1 or TRBD2 (5 bases each). V shed 5 bases and J shed 1 base, with 14 bases lying between them. The germline gives CDR1 SGHNT, CDR2 YYREEE (reference sequence). The CDR3 sequence is 15 residues long. CDR3 sequence: CASSQGELGTDTQYF. The CDR3 DNA is TGTGCCAGCAGTCAAGGGGAGTTGGGCACAGATACGCAGTATTTT. Full variable domain (outside the CDR3, taken from reference TRBV5-4 and TRBJ2-3): ETGVTQSPTHLIKTRGQQVTLRCSSQSGHNTVSWYQQALGQGPQFIFQYYREEENGRGNFPPRFSGLQFPNYSSELNVNALELDDSALYLCASSQGELGTDTQYFGPGTRLTVL.

On this clonotype: Possible read error: a much larger clone is one base away. The gene calls are TRBV6-1 and TRBJ1-5; D remains ambiguous. Germline assignment: CDR1 MNHNS and CDR2 SASEGT. The CDR3 has 15 amino acids. The V end lost 6 bases, the J end lost 2 bases, and 14 bases lay between the germline ends. The CDR3 DNA is TGTGCCAGCAGGAGGAGGCATTATGGCAATCAGCCCCAGCATTTT. It is translated as CASRRRHYGNQPQHF.

A note on this clonotype: Since a much larger clone is just one base distant, this may be a read error. The chain combines TRBV27 with TRBJ1-6; perhaps TRBD1 as D (5 bases). This CDR3 spans 15 amino acids. Trimming removed 3 bases from V and 9 bases from J, with 15 bases in between. Germline-derived CDR1 and CDR2 are MNHEY and SMNVEV (reference sequence). As DNA, the CDR3 is TGTGCCAGCAGTTTTGGGGCAGGGATGAGTTCACCCCTCCACTTT. Translated: CASSFGAGMSSPLHF.